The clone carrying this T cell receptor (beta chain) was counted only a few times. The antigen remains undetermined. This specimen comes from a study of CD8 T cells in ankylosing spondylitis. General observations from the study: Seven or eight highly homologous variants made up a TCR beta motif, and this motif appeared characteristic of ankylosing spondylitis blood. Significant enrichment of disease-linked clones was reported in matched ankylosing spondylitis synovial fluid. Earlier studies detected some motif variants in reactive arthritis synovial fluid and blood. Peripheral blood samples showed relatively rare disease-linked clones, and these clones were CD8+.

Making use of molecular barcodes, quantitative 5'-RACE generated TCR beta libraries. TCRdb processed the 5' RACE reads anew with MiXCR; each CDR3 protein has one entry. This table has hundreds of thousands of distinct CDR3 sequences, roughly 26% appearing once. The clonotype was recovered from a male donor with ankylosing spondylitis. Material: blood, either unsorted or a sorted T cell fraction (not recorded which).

As DNA, the CDR3 is TGCAGTGCTCCCGGGGGTAATAATTCACCCCTCCACTTT. Its protein is CSAPGGNNSPLHF. The genes are TRBV20-1 and TRBJ1-6; a possible D gene is TRBD1 (5 bases). The CDR3 sequence is 13 residues long. Trimming cost V 5 bases and J 5 bases, with 10 bases left between them. Germline V gives CDR1 DFQATT, CDR2 SNEGSKA (reference sequence).